This T cell receptor beta chain was found in a study of shared clonotypes between healthy human individuals. Germline values: CDR1 SGHRS, CDR2 YFSETQ. The CDR3 spans 13 residues. V lost 0 bases, J lost 5 bases, and 8 bases lay in between. Subsets obtained from CD4+ cells comprised CD45RA+ naive and CD45RA-negative memory cells. TCRdb keeps only in-frame clones here, not all; method: immunoSEQ multiplex PCR. The profile shows 1.5 million to 1.9 million clones, under 99% of them singletons. The V and J genes are TRBV5-1 and TRBJ2-5; D call uncertain. Material: naive CD4+ T cells sorted from blood. Subset denoted: CD45RA+ positively selected. The clonotype comes from a man younger than 40 in good health. The CDR3 reads CASSLEESETQYF. The CDR3 nucleotides read TGCGCCAGCAGCTTGGAAGAGTCGGAGACCCAGTACTTC. The variable domain in full, with the rest retrieved from reference TRBV5-1 and TRBJ2-5, is KAGVTQTPRYLIKTRGQQVTLSCSPISGHRSVSWYQQTPGQGLQFLFEYFSETQRNKGNFPGRFSGRQFSNSRSEMNVSTLELGDSALYLCASSLEESETQYFGPGTRLLVL.